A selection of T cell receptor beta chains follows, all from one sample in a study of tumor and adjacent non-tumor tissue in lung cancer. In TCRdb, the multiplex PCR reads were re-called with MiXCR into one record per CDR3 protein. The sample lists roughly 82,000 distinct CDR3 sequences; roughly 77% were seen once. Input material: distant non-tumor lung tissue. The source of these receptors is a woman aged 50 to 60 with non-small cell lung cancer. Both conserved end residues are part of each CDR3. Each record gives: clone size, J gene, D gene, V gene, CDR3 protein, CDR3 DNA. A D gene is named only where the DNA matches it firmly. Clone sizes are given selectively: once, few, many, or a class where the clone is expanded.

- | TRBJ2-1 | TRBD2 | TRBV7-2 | CASSLETSGNSYNEQFF | TGTGCCAGTAGCTTAGAGACTAGCGGAAACTCGTACAATGAGCAGTTCTTC
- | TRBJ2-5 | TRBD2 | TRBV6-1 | CTSSSGLAGGLQETQYF | TGTACCAGCAGTTCGGGACTAGCGGGAGGCCTCCAAGAGACCCAGTACTTC
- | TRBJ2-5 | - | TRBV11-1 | CASSEDTYQETQYF | TGTGCTAGCAGCGAAGACACGTACCAAGAGACCCAGTACTTC
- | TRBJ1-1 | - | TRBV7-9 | CISSIQRDVTEAFF | TGTATCAGCAGCATCCAGCGGGATGTAACTGAAGCTTTCTTT
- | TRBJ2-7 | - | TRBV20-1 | CSSRERDSYDQYF | TGCAGTTCTAGAGAGAGGGACTCCTACGATCAATACTTC
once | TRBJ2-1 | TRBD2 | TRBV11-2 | CASSTVAGEWGEQFF | TGTGCCAGCAGCACTGTAGCGGGAGAATGGGGTGAGCAGTTCTTC
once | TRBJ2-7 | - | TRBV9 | CASSARSERSAEQYF | TGTGCCAGCAGCGCCCGTAGCGAGAGGTCTGCCGAACAGTACTTC
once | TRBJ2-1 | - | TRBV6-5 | CAGRSGQYNEQFF | TGTGCCGGCAGATCCGGACAGTACAATGAGCAATTCTTC
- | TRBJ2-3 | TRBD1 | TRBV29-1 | CSVTGGGDTRYF | TGCAGTGTAACAGGGGGCGGGGATACGCGGTATTTT
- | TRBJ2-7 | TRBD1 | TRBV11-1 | CASSPGTGYEQYF | TGTGCCAGCAGCCCCGGGACAGGGTACGAGCAGTACTTC
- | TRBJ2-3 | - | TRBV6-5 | CASSYSREDTQYF | TGTGCCAGCAGTTACTCCCGGGAGGATACGCAGTATTTT
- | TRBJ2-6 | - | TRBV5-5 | CASSLEGKTSETNVLTF | TGTGCCAGCAGCCTGGAGGGCAAGACCTCTGAGACCAACGTCCTGACTTTC
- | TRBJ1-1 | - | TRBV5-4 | CASNSEAVNTEAFF | TGTGCCAGCAACTCCGAGGCAGTGAACACTGAAGCCTTCTTT
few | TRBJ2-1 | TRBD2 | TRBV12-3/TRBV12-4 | CASSSGLADEQFF | TGTGCCAGCAGTTCGGGACTAGCGGATGAGCAGTTCTTC
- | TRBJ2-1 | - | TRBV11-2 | CASGLEAANEHFF | TGTGCCAGCGGCTTAGAGGCGGCCAATGAACACTTCTTC
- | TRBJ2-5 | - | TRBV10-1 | CACSDGGETQYF | TGTGCCTGCAGTGATGGGGGAGAGACCCAGTACTTC
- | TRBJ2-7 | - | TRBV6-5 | CADSYDPGLSHEQYF | TGTGCCGACAGTTACGACCCCGGCCTGAGTCACGAGCAGTACTTC
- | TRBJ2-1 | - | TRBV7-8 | CASSLSGRDEQFF | TGTGCCAGCAGCTTATCAGGAAGGGACGAGCAGTTCTTC
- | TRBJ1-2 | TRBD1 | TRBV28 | CASHWARDSPYGYTF | TGTGCCAGCCATTGGGCAAGGGACAGCCCCTATGGCTACACCTTC
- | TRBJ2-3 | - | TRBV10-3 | CAISEASPSTYMQCF | TGTGCCATCAGTGAGGCTAGCCCTAGCACATATATGCAGTGTTTT
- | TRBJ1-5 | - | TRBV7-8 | CASTYAVGADTQHF | TGTGCCAGTACCTATGCGGTTGGGGCAGATACGCAGCATTTT
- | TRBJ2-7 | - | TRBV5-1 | CASSFFVDPQVPDEQYF | TGCGCCAGCAGCTTTTTTGTTGACCCCCAGGTCCCCGACGAGCAGTACTTC
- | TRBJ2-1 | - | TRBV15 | CATSRGTEDYNEQFF | TGTGCCACCAGCAGAGGTACGGAGGACTACAATGAGCAGTTCTTC
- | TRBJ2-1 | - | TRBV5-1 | CASSLAGIPQISSYNEQFF | TGCGCCAGCAGCTTGGCCGGGATACCACAAATTAGCTCCTACAATGAGCAGTTCTTC
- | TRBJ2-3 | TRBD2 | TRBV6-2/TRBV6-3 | CASSLGPSGNTDTQYF | TGTGCCAGCAGCTTGGGGCCTAGCGGAAACACAGATACGCAGTATTTT
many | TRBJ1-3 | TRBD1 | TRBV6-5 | CASSRGQISSWSSGNTIYF | TGTGCCAGCAGCCGGGGACAGATCTCATCTTGGAGCTCTGGAAACACCATATATTTT
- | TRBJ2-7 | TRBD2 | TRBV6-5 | CTSSFSGRDGEQYF | TGTACCAGCAGTTTTAGCGGGAGGGATGGCGAGCAGTACTTC
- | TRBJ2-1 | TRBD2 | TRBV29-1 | CSVTPRGGNEHFF | TGCAGCGTTACACCCCGGGGGGGCAATGAGCACTTCTTC
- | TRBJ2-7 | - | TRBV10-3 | CTINESNRAAYEQYF | TGTACCATCAATGAGTCGAACAGGGCGGCCTACGAGCAGTACTTC
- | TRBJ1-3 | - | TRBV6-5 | CASSIILTWGSGNTIYF | TGTGCTAGCAGTATCATCTTGACATGGGGCTCTGGAAACACCATATATTTT
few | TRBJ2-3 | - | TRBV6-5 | CASGHYRGTSTDTQYF | TGTGCCAGCGGTCATTACCGGGGGACGAGTACAGATACGCAGTATTTT
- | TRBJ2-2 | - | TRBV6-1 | CASNGGGGYTGELLF | TGTGCCTCGAATGGGGGAGGCGGGTACACCGGGGAGCTGCTTTTT
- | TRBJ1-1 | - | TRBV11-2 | CTSSLGPGANTEAFF | TGTACCAGCAGCTTAGGTCCGGGGGCGAACACTGAAGCTTTCTTT
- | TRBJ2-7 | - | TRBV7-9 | CASRPDLLKQYF | TGCGCCAGCAGGCCGGACTTGTTAAAGCAGTACTTC
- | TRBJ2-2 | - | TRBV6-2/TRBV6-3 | CGSSRLGHRPTGELFF | TGTGGCAGCAGTCGCCTTGGACACAGGCCAACCGGTGAGCTGTTTTTT
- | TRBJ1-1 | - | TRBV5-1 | CASSLGNEAEMNTEAFF | TGCGCCAGTAGCTTGGGCAATGAGGCAGAAATGAACACTGAAGCTTTCTTT
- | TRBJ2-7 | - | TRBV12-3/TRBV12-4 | CASSLINRDGAYEQYF | TGTGCCAGCAGTTTAATTAACCGGGACGGGGCCTACGAGCAGTACTTT
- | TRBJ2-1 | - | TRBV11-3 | CPSSCDSGGNNEQFF | TGTCCCAGCAGCTGTGATAGCGGAGGGAACAATGAGCAGTTCTTC
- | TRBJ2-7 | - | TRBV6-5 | CASNYVSAPNAYEQYF | TGTGCCAGCAATTACGTCTCAGCTCCGAATGCCTACGAGCAGTACTTC
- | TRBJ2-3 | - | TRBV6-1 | CASSGGTGGLDTQFF | TGTGCAAGCAGTGGAGGAACGGGTGGATTAGATACGCAGTTTTTT
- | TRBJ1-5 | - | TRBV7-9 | CASSIVTAHQPQHF | TGTGCCAGTAGCATCGTGACAGCTCATCAGCCCCAGCATTTT
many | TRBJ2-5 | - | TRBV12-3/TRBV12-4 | CASSWVQETQYF | TGTGCCAGCAGTTGGGTCCAAGAGACCCAGTACTTC
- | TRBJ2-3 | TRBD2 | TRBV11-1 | CASSSGSAGRTDTQYF | TGTGCCAGCAGCTCTGGATCAGCGGGGCGCACAGATACCCAGTATTTT
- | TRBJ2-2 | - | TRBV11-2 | CASSWDVVGVNTGELFF | TGTGCCAGCAGTTGGGATGTAGTGGGAGTCAACACCGGGGAGCTGTTTTTT
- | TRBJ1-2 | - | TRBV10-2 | CPSSESRSNYGYTF | TGCCCCAGCAGTGAGAGTAGATCTAACTATGGCTACACCTTC
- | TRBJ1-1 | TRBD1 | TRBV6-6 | CASSDPRQGVTETFF | TGTGCCAGCAGTGATCCGAGACAGGGAGTAACTGAAACTTTCTTT
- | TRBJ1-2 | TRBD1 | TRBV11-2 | CASSLETGGSGYGYTF | TGTGCCAGCAGCTTAGAAACAGGGGGCAGTGGATATGGCTACACCTTT
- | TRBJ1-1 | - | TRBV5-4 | CASSLEVNPTKAFF | TGTGCCAGCAGTTTGGAGGTCAACCCCACGAAAGCTTTCTTT
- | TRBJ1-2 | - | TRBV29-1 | CSVPGGFYACTF | -
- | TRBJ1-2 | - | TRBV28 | CASTSMTLTDGYTF | TGTGCCAGCACCTCGATGACCCTCACGGATGGCTACACCTTC
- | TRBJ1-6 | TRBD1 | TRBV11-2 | CASSPMTGGRSPLHF | TGTGCCAGCAGTCCGATGACAGGGGGACGGTCACCCCTCCACTTT
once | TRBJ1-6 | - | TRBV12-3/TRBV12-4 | CASSGQRGNSPLHF | TGTGCCAGCAGTGGACAGCGAGGAAATTCACCTCTCCACTTT
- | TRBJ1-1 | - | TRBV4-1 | CASSRVVLNTEAFF | TGCGCCAGCAGCCGAGTTGTCCTGAACACTGAAGCTTTCTTT
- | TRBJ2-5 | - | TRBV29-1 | CSVVIREKAQYF | TGCAGCGTTGTGATAAGGGAAAAGGCCCAGTACTTC
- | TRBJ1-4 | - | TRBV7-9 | CAISLRSASTNEKLFF | TGTGCCATCAGCTTGCGGTCAGCCTCAACTAATGAAAAACTGTTTTTT
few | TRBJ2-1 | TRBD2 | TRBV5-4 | CAISGRAAPYNEQSF | TGTGCCATCAGCGGGAGGGCGGCCCCCTACAATGAGCAGTCCTTC
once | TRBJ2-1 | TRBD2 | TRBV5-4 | CASGRASGVYNEQFF | TGTGCCAGTGGCCGCGCTAGCGGGGTCTACAATGAGCAGTTCTTC
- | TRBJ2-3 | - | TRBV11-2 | CASSPGYAYTDTQYF | TGTGCCAGTAGCCCGGGATATGCGTACACAGATACGCAGTATTTT
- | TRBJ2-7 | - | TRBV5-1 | CASNLSGLQTYEQYF | TGCGCCAGCAACTTGTCGGGACTCCAGACCTACGAGCAGTACTTT